This TCR beta chain was found in a study of shared clonotypes between healthy human individuals. General study results and limits: In contrast to clonotypes shared by all four donors, non-shared clonotypes had lower generation probabilities.

CDR3 length: 14 amino acids. Trimming stripped 1 base from V and 2 bases from J, with 9 bases between. Germline assignment: CDR1 SQVTM and CDR2 ANQGSEA. Concerning this clone: Its antigen remains unknown.

Produced via immunoSEQ multiplex PCR; TCRdb's table is partial and in-frame only. Here the sample spans some 2.3 million clones, 80% to 95% being singletons. Adult donors, all healthy and HIV-negative, had no recent acute infections or vaccinations. Every one of the donors was a Caucasian adult that lived in Nashville, Tennessee. This TCR derives from a man between 18 and 29 years old in good health. Some clones in this sample may be carry-over from other donors' samples. Sequenced input: naive CD4+ T cells from PBMCs. Documented subset: CD45RA+ positively selected. The chain couples TRBV29-1 to TRBJ1-3; no reliable D call. The CDR3 sequence is CSVEGGRTGNTIYF. The DNA for the CDR3 is TGCAGCGTTGAAGGCGGTCGGACTGGAAACACCATATATTTT.